The 29 T cell receptor beta chains below were found in one sample sequenced in a study of cytomegalovirus exposure and HLA in healthy donors. Both 60 Vbeta primers and 13 Jbeta primers went into the PCR. Here immunoSEQ multiplex PCR was the method, and the copy in TCRdb shows in-frame clones only, minus some. The sample shows fewer than 250,000 clones, over 70% of them seen only once. Sequencing input: PBMCs. The receptors come from a man aged 35-49 years in good health and CMV-seropositive.

The CDR3 DNA sequence: TGCGCCAGCAGCCAAGGACAAAACTATGGCTACACCTTC. Translated, it gives CASSQGQNYGYTF. The chain couples TRBV4-3 to TRBJ1-2; no firm D call. This CDR3 contains 13 residues. CDR1 is LGHNA and CDR2 is YSLEER in the germline V gene. Trimming pared 1 base from V and 2 bases from J, leaving 5 bases between.

V and J are TRBV6-4 and TRBJ2-7, with 7 bases identical to TRBD1. Germline V gene lookup returns CDR1 MRHNA and CDR2 SNTAGT. The CDR3 contains 14 residues. The J segment lost 0 bases and the V segment lost 5 bases, leaving 4 bases of the junction unmatched. The CDR3 loop is CASSPTGDSYEQYF. CDR3 DNA: TGTGCCAGCAGTCCTACAGGGGACTCCTACGAGCAGTACTTC.

The rearrangement uses TRBV5-4 and TRBJ1-2, with a weak D call TRBD1 (5 bases). The CDR3 runs 16 residues. The germline gives CDR1 SGHNT, CDR2 YYREEE (reference sequence). The germline V and J ends were trimmed by 0 bases and 4 bases, with 16 bases remaining between them. Here the CDR3 reads CASSLERGRRGYGYTF. CDR3 nucleotides: TGTGCCAGCAGCTTGGAACGGGGGAGAAGGGGCTATGGCTACACCTTC.

This sequence joins TRBV18 and TRBJ2-5, with D maybe TRBD2 (5 bases). V was cut by 9 bases and J by 2 bases, with 22 bases left in between. This CDR3 spans 16 amino acids. CDR1 KGHSH and CDR2 LQKENI come from the germline V gene. In DNA form, the CDR3 reads TGTGCCAGTTCAATGATCTCGGGATCCCTACAAGAGACCCAGTACTTC. This gives the protein CASSMISGSLQETQYF.

The chain carries TRBV28 and TRBJ2-7; perhaps TRBD1 as D (6 bases). V gave up 9 bases and J gave up 5 bases, with 26 bases separating them. Germline V gives CDR1 MDHEN, CDR2 SYDVKM. The CDR3 consists of 16 residues. The CDR3 DNA is TGTGCCAGTATTGAGACAGGCGCAGGGGTACCCCACGAGCAGTACTTC. Translated, it gives CASIETGAGVPHEQYF.

The rearrangement joins TRBV5-1 to TRBJ1-2; 12 bases align to TRBD1. Trimming cost V 4 bases and J 7 bases; bases outside gene matches: 5. Germline CDR1 reads SGHRS; CDR2 reads YFSETQ. The CDR3 is 14 residues long. Here the CDR3 reads CASSRGQGAGGYTF. The CDR3 bases are TGCGCCAGCAGCAGGGGACAGGGGGCCGGTGGCTACACCTTC.

The V call is TRBV5-1, the J call TRBJ1-3; D ambiguous. From germline, CDR1 is SGHRS and CDR2 YFSETQ. The CDR3 extends over 15 amino acids. V was cut by 0 bases and J by 7 bases, with 14 bases left in between. CDR3 nucleotide sequence: TGCGCCAGCAGCTTGGGGCCGGGTTTAGGCAACACCATATATTTT. This gives the protein CASSLGPGLGNTIYF.

This chain joins TRBV5-6 and TRBJ2-1, with 7 bases identical to TRBD2. Germline V lookup: CDR1 SGHDT, CDR2 YYEEEE. The V gene end was trimmed by 2 bases and the J gene end by 4 bases; junction bases not matched to a gene: 6. The CDR3 is 15 residues long. CDR3 nucleotide sequence: TGTGCCAGCAGCTTTAGGACTAGTTTGTACAATGAGCAGTTCTTC. Protein: CASSFRTSLYNEQFF.

The chain couples TRBV28 to TRBJ1-2, with a possible D match to TRBD1 (5 bases). There are 17 residues in the CDR3. Germline CDR1 MDHEN, CDR2 SYDVKM. Trimming stripped 5 bases from V and 2 bases from J, with 21 bases between. The CDR3, as DNA: TGTGCCAGCAGTAGCCCTGCCTGGGGGGGGAACAACTATGGCTACACCTTC. Translated, it gives CASSSPAWGGNNYGYTF.

The chain links TRBV10-3 to TRBJ2-3; 9 positions agree with TRBD2. Trimming removed 0 bases from V and 2 bases from J; junction bases left unmatched: 12. CDR3 length equals 19 residues. Germline values: CDR1 ENHRY, CDR2 SYGVKD. CDR3 nucleotides: TGTGCCATCAGTGAGTCGGGGGGGGCAGCGGGAGGCAACACAGATACGCAGTATTTT. This codes for CAISESGGAAGGNTDTQYF.

This clone occurred a few times. The chain combines TRBV15 with TRBJ2-3; a weak D match, TRBD2 (5 bases). Germline V CDR1 and CDR2: LNHNV, YYDKDF (reference sequence). V gave up 1 base and J gave up 4 bases, with 12 bases separating them. There are 15 residues in the CDR3. CDR3 sequence reads: CATSRAGKGADTQYF. The DNA of the CDR3 is TGTGCCACCAGCAGAGCCGGGAAGGGCGCAGATACGCAGTATTTT. Combining the CDR3 with reference TRBV15 and TRBJ2-3 gives the whole variable domain DAMVIQNPRYQVTQFGKPVTLSCSQTLNHNVMYWYQQKSSQAPKLLFHYYDKDFNNEADTPDNFQSRRPNTSFCFLDIRSPGLGDTAMYLCATSRAGKGADTQYFGPGTRLTVL.

The rearrangement joins TRBV10-2 to TRBJ2-1; 8 nucleotides line up with TRBD2. The J segment lost 4 bases and the V segment lost 4 bases, leaving 3 bases of the junction unmatched. The length of the CDR3 is 14 residues. The germline gives CDR1 WSHSY, CDR2 SAAADI. CDR3 sequence: CASSGLAIYNEQFF. In DNA, the CDR3 is TGCGCCAGCAGTGGACTAGCGATTTACAATGAGCAGTTCTTC.

J is TRBJ1-1 and V is TRBV28; D gene unclear. V was trimmed by 8 bases and J by 6 bases, leaving 16 bases between them. The CDR3 sequence is 13 residues long. Germline assignment: CDR1 MDHEN and CDR2 SYDVKM. The DNA of the CDR3 is TGTGCCAGCCGCGCCGCGGGGAATCCTGAAGCTTTCTTT. Translation gives CASRAAGNPEAFF.

The table lists this clone with a few counts. The rearrangement joins TRBV27 to TRBJ1-2; maybe TRBD1 (6 bases). Trimming took 5 bases from V and 7 from J, leaving 20 bases between them. The germline V gene encodes CDR1 MNHEY and CDR2 SMNVEV (reference sequence). The CDR3 totals 15 residues. The CDR3 is CASSSTGTASSGYTF. In DNA form, the CDR3 reads TGTGCCAGCAGTAGTACAGGGACGGCATCGAGTGGCTACACCTTC.

CDR3 sequence: CASSLVRGSTDTQYF. Here the CDR3 DNA reads TGTGCCAGCAGCTTAGTACGGGGGAGCACAGATACGCAGTATTTT. The gene calls are TRBV7-8 and TRBJ2-3, with D possibly being TRBD2 (6 bases). This CDR3 spans 15 amino acids. Germline lookup yields CDR1 SGHVS and CDR2 FQNEAQ. Between the trimmed V and J ends, which lost 1 base and 0 bases, there was a span of 8 bases.

This clone was recorded a few times. The chain has TRBV5-6 and TRBJ2-7; 7 bases are a match to TRBD1. The germline gives CDR1 SGHDT, CDR2 YYEEEE. The V gene end was trimmed by 5 bases and the J gene end by 4 bases; junction bases not matched to a gene: 9. The CDR3 runs 14 residues. The CDR3 region is CASRETGTVYEQYF. The CDR3 region has the DNA TGTGCCAGCAGGGAAACCGGGACAGTTTACGAGCAGTACTTC.

The rearrangement uses TRBV29-1 and TRBJ1-1; D may be TRBD1 (6 bases). The CDR3 contains 14 residues. Trimming took off 6 bases at V and 4 bases at J, with 18 bases between the two ends. CDR1 is SQVTM, CDR2 ANQGSEA, per germline. The CDR3, as DNA: TGCAGCGTCTTAATACGGGGGGCGGCCACTGAAGCTTTCTTT. Its protein is CSVLIRGAATEAFF.

V usage is TRBV9 and J usage is TRBJ2-7; 7 nucleotides align to TRBD1. V was pared by 6 bases and J by 3 bases, with 15 bases of the junction left unmatched. This CDR3 is built from 16 residues. The germline V gene encodes CDR1 SGDLS and CDR2 YYNGEE. This CDR3 is CASTGNHETGVYEQYF. CDR3 DNA sequence: TGTGCCAGCACGGGGAACCACGAAACAGGGGTCTACGAGCAGTACTTC.

The chain carries TRBV6-5 and TRBJ2-5; the D gene is possibly TRBD2 (5 bases). The V end was cut by 6 bases, the J end by 7 bases, with 21 bases between. This CDR3 comprises 15 residues. The germline V gene encodes CDR1 MNHEY and CDR2 SVGAGI. The CDR3 sequence is CASSPTRLGAGTQYF. In DNA, the CDR3 is TGTGCCAGCAGCCCAACTCGACTCGGTGCGGGGACCCAGTACTTC.

This clone was detected once. The chain recombines TRBV27 with TRBJ2-1; a weak D match, TRBD1 (6 bases). CDR1 is MNHEY, CDR2 SMNVEV, per germline (reference sequence). The V and J ends lost 6 bases and 9 bases respectively, with 9 bases between them. The length of the CDR3 is 11 residues. CDR3 bases: TGTGCCAGCAGCCAGGGGATTGAGCAGTTCTTC. It encodes CASSQGIEQFF.

The CDR3 loop is CASSLGAGVYEQYF. CDR3 sequence (DNA): TGCGCCAGCAGCTTGGGGGCAGGGGTCTACGAGCAGTACTTC. This chain connects TRBV5-1 to TRBJ2-5; D is perhaps TRBD1 (6 bases). The J call is uncertain, as TRBJ2-7 better fits the DNA end. This CDR3 contains 14 residues. Germline V gene data show CDR1 as SGHRS and CDR2 as YFSETQ.

The chain is built from TRBV28 and TRBJ2-5, with 7 nucleotides matching TRBD1. The assigned J gene may be wrong: the sequence end matches TRBJ2-7 better. This CDR3 region has 15 residues. Germline V gene lookup returns CDR1 MDHEN and CDR2 SYDVKM. As DNA, the CDR3 is TGTGCCAGCAGTCCTCCGGGACAGTCCTTACCCGAGCAGTACTTC. Its translation: CASSPPGQSLPEQYF.

The chain is built from TRBV7-2 and TRBJ1-2; 7 bases line up with TRBD1. The CDR3 totals 15 residues. CDR1 and CDR2 from the germline V gene are SGHTA and FQGNSA. The V gene end was trimmed by 0 bases and the J gene end by 8 bases; junction bases not matched to a gene: 9. The CDR3, as DNA: TGTGCCAGCAGCTTAGCGCATAGGGGGCAATCGGGCTACACCTTC. Its protein is CASSLAHRGQSGYTF.

The CDR3 DNA reads as TGTGCCAGCAGCTCTAGCGTGTATGAGCAGTTCTTC. It translates to CASSSSVYEQFF. The chain couples TRBV7-2 to TRBJ2-1, with D possibly matching TRBD2 (6 bases). The germline gives CDR1 SGHTA, CDR2 FQGNSA. The CDR3 covers 12 residues. Deletions cut 4 bases from V and 8 bases from J, with 9 bases between.

This chain joins TRBV9 and TRBJ2-3; D gene uncertain. Germline CDR1 is SGDLS and CDR2 is YYNGEE. V lost 0 bases and J lost 1, with 6 bases in between. CDR3 length: 14 residues. CDR3 in amino acids: CASSVVSGTDTQYF. CDR3 DNA: TGTGCCAGCAGCGTAGTCTCTGGCACAGATACGCAGTATTTT.

The chain employs TRBV19 and TRBJ1-1; 8 bases agree with TRBD1. Germline CDR1 reads LNHDA; CDR2 reads SQIVND (reference sequence). The CDR3 consists of 14 residues. V was pared by 5 bases and J by 5 bases, with 7 bases of the junction left unmatched. The CDR3 nucleotides read TGTGCCAGTAGTGAACAAACAGGGGGAACTGAAGCTTTCTTT. It encodes CASSEQTGGTEAFF.

In its sample, this clone was seen a few times. This rearrangement joins TRBV5-4 to TRBJ2-7; TRBD2 agrees at 10 bases. V lost 1 base and J lost 4; bases outside the gene matches: 14. The CDR3 length is 18 residues. The germline V gene encodes CDR1 SGHNT and CDR2 YYREEE (reference sequence). This CDR3 reads CASSLSPLRLAGDYEQYF. In DNA form, the CDR3 reads TGTGCCAGCAGCTTGTCGCCCTTGCGGCTAGCGGGGGATTACGAGCAGTACTTC.

This clone has only a few counts. The V gene is TRBV6-1, the J gene TRBJ2-5, with 12 bases that match TRBD2. Looked up from germline, CDR1 is MNHNS and CDR2 is SASEGT. With V trimmed by 4 bases and J by 11 bases, 8 bases remained unmatched. CDR3 length equals 14 residues. The CDR3 spells CASSGLAGEAEQYF. For the CDR3, the DNA is TGTGCCAGCAGTGGACTAGCGGGAGAAGCTGAGCAGTACTTC.

The chain joins TRBV6-6 to TRBJ2-1, with 7 bases fitting TRBD2. Germline V CDR1 and CDR2: MNHNY, SVGAGI (reference sequence). Germline trimming cut 8 bases from V and 7 bases from J; bases unmatched to any gene: 5. The CDR3 consists of 12 residues. CDR3 in amino acids: CASCLGGNEQFF. In DNA, the CDR3 is TGTGCCAGCTGCCTGGGGGGGAATGAGCAGTTCTTC.